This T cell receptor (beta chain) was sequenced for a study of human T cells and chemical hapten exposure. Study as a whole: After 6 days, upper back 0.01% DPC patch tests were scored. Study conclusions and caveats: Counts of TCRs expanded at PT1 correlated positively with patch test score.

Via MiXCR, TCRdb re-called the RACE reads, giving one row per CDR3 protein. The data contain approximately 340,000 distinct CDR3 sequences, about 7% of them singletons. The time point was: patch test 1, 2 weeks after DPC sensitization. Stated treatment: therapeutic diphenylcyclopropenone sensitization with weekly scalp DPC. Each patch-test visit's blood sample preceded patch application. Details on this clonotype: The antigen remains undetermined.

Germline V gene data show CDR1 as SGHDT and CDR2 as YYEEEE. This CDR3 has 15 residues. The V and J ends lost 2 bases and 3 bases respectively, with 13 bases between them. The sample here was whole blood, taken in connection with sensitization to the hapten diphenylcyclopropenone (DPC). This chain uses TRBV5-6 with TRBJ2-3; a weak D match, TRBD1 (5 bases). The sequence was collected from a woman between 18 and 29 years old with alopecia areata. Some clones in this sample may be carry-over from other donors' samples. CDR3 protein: CASSFFLGLTDTQYF. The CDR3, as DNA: TGTGCCAGCAGCTTTTTTTTGGGGCTAACAGATACGCAGTATTTT.